This T cell receptor beta chain derives from a study of T cell responses to AZD1222 COVID-19 vaccine. Study-wide results and limits: Among AZD1222 vaccinees, only 5 to 7 were seropositive at baseline. At 160-218 and 743-854, vaccine-associated CD4 TCRs were dominant, and they spanned spike. Spike-specific TCR breadth and depth grew following two AZD1222 doses.

CDR1 and CDR2 (germline): ENHRY, SYGVKD. Trimming took 9 bases from V and 5 from J; bases not matched to a gene: 9. The CDR3 covers 13 residues. Produced via immunoSEQ multiplex PCR; TCRdb's table is partial and in-frame only. This table has around 120,000 clones, about 87% appearing once. In the case of this clone: Its antigen remains unknown.

This specimen consisted of peripheral blood, obtained on day 0 of AZD1222 vaccination. The chain carries TRBV10-3 and TRBJ2-5, with 7 bases that match TRBD2. The origin of this receptor is an adult in good health. The CDR3 loop reads CAISIGGIETQYF. In DNA form, the CDR3 reads TGTGCCATAAGTATCGGGGGGATTGAGACCCAGTACTTC.